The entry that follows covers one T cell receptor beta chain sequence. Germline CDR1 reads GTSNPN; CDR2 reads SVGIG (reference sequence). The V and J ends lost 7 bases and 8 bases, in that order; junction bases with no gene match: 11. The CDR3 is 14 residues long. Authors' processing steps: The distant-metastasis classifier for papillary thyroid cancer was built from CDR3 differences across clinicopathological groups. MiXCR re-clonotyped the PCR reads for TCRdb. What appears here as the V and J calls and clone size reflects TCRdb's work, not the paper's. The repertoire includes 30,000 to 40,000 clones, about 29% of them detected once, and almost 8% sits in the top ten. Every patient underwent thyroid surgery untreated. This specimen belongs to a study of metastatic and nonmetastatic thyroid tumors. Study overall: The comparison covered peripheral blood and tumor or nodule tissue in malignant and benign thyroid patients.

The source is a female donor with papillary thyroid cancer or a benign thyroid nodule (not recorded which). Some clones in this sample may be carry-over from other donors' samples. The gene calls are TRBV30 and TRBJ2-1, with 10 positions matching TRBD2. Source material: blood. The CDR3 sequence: CALSSTSGTDEQFF. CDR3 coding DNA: TGTGCCTTAAGTTCCACTAGCGGGACCGATGAGCAGTTCTTC. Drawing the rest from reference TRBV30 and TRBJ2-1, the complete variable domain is SQTIHQWPATLVQPVGSPLSLECTVEGTSNPNLYWYRQAAGRGLQLLFYSVGIGQISSEVPQNLSASRPQDRQFILSSKKLLLSDSGFYLCALSSTSGTDEQFFGPGTRLTVL.